This is a list of T cell receptor beta chains from one sample in a study of response to subunit inactivated influenza vaccine. TCRdb analysed the RT-PCR reads with MiXCR anew, one entry per CDR3 protein. The data contain approximately 520,000 distinct CDR3 sequences, 16% of them singletons. Sequencing was performed on CD4+ T cells sorted from PBMCs, taken less than 30 months after vaccination. All receptors derive from a man between 45 and 75 years old who received an inactivated influenza vaccine. The CDR3 runs from the conserved cysteine through the conserved F or W. Each record gives: J gene, V gene, D gene, clone size, CDR3 DNA, CDR3 protein. D genes are given only for firm matches. Rows give clone size only sometimes, using once, few, many, or a class for an expanded clone.

J gene: TRBJ2-1
V gene: TRBV18
D gene: TRBD2
clone size: many
CDR3 DNA: TGTGCCAGCTCACCACCCAGGACTAGCGGCTACAATGAGCAGTTCTTC
CDR3 protein: CASSPPRTSGYNEQFF

J gene: TRBJ2-7
V gene: TRBV5-1
D gene: TRBD1
clone size: many
CDR3 DNA: TGCGCCAGCAGCTTGAAGGGACAGGGGGCCTCCGAGCAGTACTTC
CDR3 protein: CASSLKGQGASEQYF

J gene: TRBJ2-1
V gene: TRBV29-1
D gene: NA
clone size: few
CDR3 DNA: TGCAGCGTTGACCCTGGCGGGATCAATGAGCAGTTCTTC
CDR3 protein: CSVDPGGINEQFF

J gene: TRBJ2-7
V gene: TRBV18
D gene: NA
clone size: NA
CDR3 DNA: TGTGCCAGCTCACCTCCCGGACTCCCCTACGAGCAGTACTTC
CDR3 protein: CASSPPGLPYEQYF

J gene: TRBJ2-3
V gene: TRBV4-3
D gene: NA
clone size: few
CDR3 DNA: TGCGCCAGCAGCCAATTGGCGGGGCCTTCTAGCACAGATACGCAGTATTTT
CDR3 protein: CASSQLAGPSSTDTQYF

J gene: TRBJ2-1
V gene: TRBV4-3
D gene: NA
clone size: few
CDR3 DNA: TGCGCCAGCAGCTGGGAGAAAACCAATGAGCAGTTCTTC
CDR3 protein: CASSWEKTNEQFF

J gene: TRBJ2-7
V gene: TRBV20-1
D gene: NA
clone size: NA
CDR3 DNA: TGCAGTGCTAGAGCGGATGGTAGGGCCTCCTACGAGCAGTACTTC
CDR3 protein: CSARADGRASYEQYF

J gene: TRBJ1-1
V gene: TRBV10-3
D gene: NA
clone size: few
CDR3 DNA: TGTGCCATCAGTGTCGACACGAACACTGAAGCTTTCTTT
CDR3 protein: CAISVDTNTEAFF

J gene: TRBJ2-7
V gene: TRBV12-3/TRBV12-4
D gene: NA
clone size: many
CDR3 DNA: TGTGCCAGCAGTTTATTAGGGGGTGAGCAGTACTTC
CDR3 protein: CASSLLGGEQYF

J gene: TRBJ2-1
V gene: TRBV5-1
D gene: TRBD1
clone size: NA
CDR3 DNA: TGCGCCAGCAGCCTGGACAGGGCGGAGCAGTTCTTC
CDR3 protein: CASSLDRAEQFF

J gene: TRBJ2-7
V gene: TRBV15
D gene: NA
clone size: few
CDR3 DNA: TGTGCCACCAGCCTAGAGGGGGCCTACGAGCAGTACTTC
CDR3 protein: CATSLEGAYEQYF

J gene: TRBJ1-2
V gene: TRBV27
D gene: NA
clone size: few
CDR3 DNA: TGTGCCAGCAGTTTATCGCCGGCTACCTATGGCTACACCTTC
CDR3 protein: CASSLSPATYGYTF

J gene: TRBJ1-2
V gene: TRBV12-3/TRBV12-4
D gene: NA
clone size: many
CDR3 DNA: TGTGCCAGCAGACGACAGGAAAACTATGGCTACACCTTC
CDR3 protein: CASRRQENYGYTF

J gene: TRBJ2-7
V gene: TRBV29-1
D gene: TRBD1
clone size: few
CDR3 DNA: TGCAGCGTTAGCGCGACAGGGGTTTACGAGCAGTACTTC
CDR3 protein: CSVSATGVYEQYF

J gene: TRBJ2-3
V gene: TRBV18
D gene: NA
clone size: NA
CDR3 DNA: TGTGCCAGCTCACCAGCGACACTTTTTAGCACAGATACGCAGTATTTT
CDR3 protein: CASSPATLFSTDTQYF

J gene: TRBJ1-4
V gene: TRBV12-3/TRBV12-4
D gene: NA
clone size: few
CDR3 DNA: TGTGCCAGCAGTGTGGGGACACTTAATGAAAAACTGTTTTTT
CDR3 protein: CASSVGTLNEKLFF

J gene: TRBJ1-2
V gene: TRBV14
D gene: NA
clone size: many
CDR3 DNA: TGTGCCAGCAGCCAAGAGGTACGAGGTCGGGGCTACACCTTC
CDR3 protein: CASSQEVRGRGYTF